This TCR beta chain was found in a study of T cell responses to AZD1222 COVID-19 vaccine. V lost 10 bases to trimming and J lost 5 bases; unmatched junction nucleotides: 8. The CDR3 is 14 amino acids. The V gene's germline CDR1 is MNHEY and CDR2 SVGAGI. In regard to this clone: The target antigen is unknown.

Regarding the study as a whole: Increases in Spike-specific TCR breadth and depth were seen after two AZD1222 doses. A mostly white British donor set with more females was recruited, and clonal diversity was possibly underestimated. Unmutated regions of variants are reportedly targeted by nearly half of spike-specific TCRs. It was only six AZD1222 recipients who were seropositive at baseline.

Measured with immunoSEQ multiplex PCR; TCRdb has only the in-frame clones, and not every one. The repertoire has about 140,000 clones, roughly 90% of them found once; the top ten carry about 3%. This chain joins TRBV6-5 and TRBJ2-2; 9 nucleotides match TRBD1. This TCR was recovered from an adult in good health. Sequencing was performed on peripheral blood, taken on day 0 of AZD1222 vaccination. DNA for the CDR3: TGTGCCACCACCATGGGGACAGGGACCGGGGAGCTGTTTTTT. It translates to CATTMGTGTGELFF.